This T cell receptor (beta chain) was captured in a study of beta chain features in type 1 diabetes. Points from the study as a whole: Moderately but significantly shorter TCRB CDR3s were found in Type 1 diabetes patients in all four CD4+ subsets.

In this sample, this clone turned up a few times. Its antigen is currently unknown. Sequenced material consisted of expressed TCRB transcripts (all of the isolated RNA was reverse transcribed). Sequencing was performed with immunoSEQ multiplex PCR; in TCRdb, only in-frame clones are kept and a portion is missing. The sample lists 860,000 or so clones, 15% to 20% occurring once. Germline CDR1 reads SGHNT; CDR2 reads YYREEE (reference sequence). There are 15 residues in the CDR3. The V gene end was trimmed by 4 bases and the J gene end by 3 bases; junction bases not matched to a gene: 9. This TCR was recovered from a woman aged 18 to 35 in good health. The chain employs TRBV5-4 and TRBJ2-5; 7 bases map to TRBD2. Sequenced: naive CD4+ T cells from blood. As DNA, the CDR3 is TGTGCCAGCAGCCCCTCGGGACTACGTGAAGAGACCCAGTACTTC. This translates into CASSPSGLREETQYF.